This record concerns one T cell receptor (beta chain) sequence. The data stem from a study of control samples from healthy donors and cancer patients. Produced via immunoSEQ multiplex PCR; TCRdb's table is partial and in-frame only. The sample has 150,000 or so clones; around 95% are singletons. Germline V gene lookup returns CDR1 SGDLS and CDR2 YYNGEE. Unmatched junction bases numbered 7, after V lost 4 bases and J lost 5 bases. CDR3 size: 14 residues. Material: blood. This TCR was recovered from a middle-aged man in good health. The chain carries TRBV9 and TRBJ1-2; TRBD1 aligns across 8 bases. The CDR3 protein is CASSSFTGGYGYTF. CDR3 DNA: TGTGCCAGCAGCTCGTTCACAGGGGGATATGGCTACACCTTC.